These 21 T cell receptor beta chains share one sample of origin, sequenced in a study of cytomegalovirus exposure and HLA in healthy donors. Assay: immunoSEQ multiplex PCR; the TCRdb copy retains only in-frame clones and omits some. Among 80,000 to 95,000 clones listed, approximately 93% were seen once. Material: PBMCs. Source of these receptors: a woman aged 30 to 39 in good health and CMV-seropositive.

The chain joins TRBV15 to TRBJ2-3, with TRBD2 matching 7 bases. V trimming: 1 base; J trimming: 5 bases; junction bases outside the gene matches: 6. CDR1 and CDR2 (germline): LNHNV, YYDKDF (reference sequence). The CDR3 is made up of 15 amino acids. The CDR3 loop is CATSRGRLAEDTQYF. CDR3 nucleotides: TGTGCCACCAGCAGAGGGAGGCTAGCGGAAGATACGCAGTATTTT. Supplemented by reference TRBV15 and TRBJ2-3, the full variable domain reads DAMVIQNPRYQVTQFGKPVTLSCSQTLNHNVMYWYQQKSSQAPKLLFHYYDKDFNNEADTPDNFQSRRPNTSFCFLDIRSPGLGDTAMYLCATSRGRLAEDTQYFGPGTRLTVL.

The chain uses TRBV7-2 and TRBJ2-7; 10 bases fit TRBD1. V was clipped by 3 bases and J by 3 bases; unmatched bases: 2. The CDR3 runs 14 residues. Germline CDR1 reads SGHTA; CDR2 reads FQGNSA. CDR3 in DNA: TGTGCCAGCAGCTTCGGGACAGGGGACTACGAGCAGTACTTC. Translation gives CASSFGTGDYEQYF.

The chain combines TRBV7-2 with TRBJ2-5; 9 bases are a match to TRBD2. Germline V CDR1 and CDR2: SGHTA, FQGNSA. Trimming removed 3 bases from V and 3 bases from J; junction bases left unmatched: 14. The CDR3 is 18 amino acids. CDR3 in amino acids: CASSFSRGFRGREETQYF. CDR3 DNA sequence: TGTGCCAGCAGCTTTTCGAGGGGGTTCCGCGGGAGGGAAGAGACCCAGTACTTC.

The chain combines TRBV7-9 with TRBJ2-3; maybe TRBD1 (5 bases). This CDR3 is built from 14 residues. The V end lost 3 bases, the J end lost 2 bases, and 9 bases lay between the germline ends. CDR1 is SEHNR, CDR2 FQNEAQ, per germline (reference sequence). CDR3 coding DNA: TGTGCCAGCAGCTTTCAGGGATTCACAGATACGCAGTATTTT. It specifies CASSFQGFTDTQYF.

J is TRBJ1-1 and V is TRBV9, with 12 nucleotides matching TRBD1. The germline CDR1 and CDR2 sequences are SGDLS and YYNGEE. The V and J ends lost 2 bases and 4 bases, in that order; junction bases with no gene match: 6. The CDR3 totals 16 residues. Here the CDR3 DNA reads TGTGCCAGCAGCGTGTCCGGGACAGGGGGCGGCACTGAAGCTTTCTTT. Translated, it gives CASSVSGTGGGTEAFF.

The chain uses TRBV30 and TRBJ1-2; TRBD1 might be the D (6 bases). Trimming shortened V by 3 bases and J by 5 bases, and 16 bases separated the two germline ends. This CDR3 comprises 14 residues. Germline loops: CDR1 GTSNPN, CDR2 SVGIG (reference sequence). The CDR3 is CAWRPTGRGYGYTF. The CDR3 nucleotides read TGTGCCTGGAGGCCTACAGGGAGGGGATATGGCTACACCTTC.

On this clone: A much larger clone sits a single nucleotide away, making a read error possible. J is TRBJ2-3 and V is TRBV4-3; 8 bases match TRBD2. Per germline, CDR1 LGHNA and CDR2 YSLEER. The CDR3 spans 16 residues. The DNA for the CDR3 is TGCGCCAGCAGCCACAATAGCGGGGCAAACACAGGTACGCAGTATTTT. As protein: CASSHNSGANTGTQYF.

This chain links TRBV7-9 with TRBJ1-4; D perhaps matches TRBD1 (6 bases). From germline, CDR1 is SEHNR and CDR2 FQNEAQ (reference sequence). The CDR3 covers 14 residues. V gave up 5 bases and J gave up 8 bases, with 15 bases separating them. CDR3 sequence (DNA): TGTGCCAGCAGCCCGTCAGGGGCTGGCGAAAAACTGTTTTTT. This codes for CASSPSGAGEKLFF. The entire variable domain, with the rest obtained from reference TRBV7-9 and TRBJ1-4, is as follows: DTGVSQNPRHKITKRGQNVTFRCDPISEHNRLYWYRQTLGQGPEFLTYFQNEAQLEKSRLLSDRFSAERPKGSFSTLEIQRTEQGDSAMYLCASSPSGAGEKLFFGSGTQLSVL.

V usage is TRBV19 and J usage is TRBJ1-5, with D tentatively TRBD1 (5 bases). V was trimmed by 3 bases and J by 5 bases, leaving 17 bases between them. CDR1 is LNHDA and CDR2 is SQIVND in the germline V gene (reference sequence). The CDR3 totals 16 residues. The CDR3 loop reads CASSILREGGYQPQHF. CDR3 coding DNA: TGTGCCAGTAGTATCCTCAGGGAGGGCGGGTATCAGCCCCAGCATTTT.

This clone showed up just once. The chain carries TRBV13 and TRBJ1-2, with D perhaps matching TRBD1 (5 bases). V dropped 4 bases and J dropped 9 bases, with 12 bases sitting between them. CDR1 and CDR2 (germline): PRHDT, FYEKMQ (reference sequence). This CDR3 contains 12 residues. CDR3 amino acids: CASSWGLLSYTF. Here the CDR3 DNA reads TGTGCCAGCAGCTGGGGACTCTTAAGCTACACCTTC. Complete variable domain (other parts from reference TRBV13 and TRBJ1-2): AAGVIQSPRHLIKEKRETATLKCYPIPRHDTVYWYQQGPGQDPQFLISFYEKMQSDKGSIPDRFSAQQFSDYHSELNMSSLELGDSALYFCASSWGLLSYTFGSGTRLTVV.

The chain joins TRBV5-5 to TRBJ2-2; 10 bases agree with TRBD2. CDR3 length: 15 amino acids. The germline V gene has CDR1 SGHKS and CDR2 YYEKEE (reference sequence). V shed 1 base and J 5 bases; nucleotides not matched to a gene: 2. The CDR3 reads CASSLTSGITGELFF. CDR3 bases: TGTGCCAGCAGCTTGACTAGCGGGATTACCGGGGAGCTGTTTTTT.

V and J are TRBV10-3 and TRBJ2-7; D ambiguous. Trimming cost V 5 bases and J 2 bases, with 10 bases left between them. Germline V gene lookup returns CDR1 ENHRY and CDR2 SYGVKD. CDR3 size: 13 residues. The CDR3 DNA reads TGTGCCATCAGTCGGCAGGAAACCTACGAGCAGTACTTC. This encodes CAISRQETYEQYF.

The chain carries TRBV11-2 and TRBJ2-7; D may be TRBD2 (7 bases). V lost 2 bases to trimming and J lost 1 base, with 15 bases between them. Germline CDR1 SGHAT, CDR2 FQNNGV. CDR3 length equals 16 residues. CDR3 region: CASSLPPGGQSYEQYF. CDR3 bases: TGTGCCAGCAGCTTACCCCCCGGGGGGCAGTCCTACGAGCAGTACTTC.

The chain employs TRBV11-2 and TRBJ2-5, with unresolved D. In germline, CDR1 is SGHAT, CDR2 FQNNGV. V was trimmed by 0 bases and J by 2 bases, leaving 10 bases between them. The CDR3 covers 15 residues. The CDR3 DNA reads TGTGCCAGCAGCTTAGATCTAAAACCTCAAGAGACCCAGTACTTC. It translates to CASSLDLKPQETQYF.

The V call is TRBV7-8, the J call TRBJ2-1; 13 nucleotides line up with TRBD2. Per the germline V gene, CDR1 is SGHVS and CDR2 is FQNEAQ. V lost 5 bases to trimming and J lost 7 bases; unmatched junction nucleotides: 2. The CDR3 has 14 residues. CDR3 loop: CASSPGLAGNEQFF. The CDR3 DNA reads as TGTGCCAGCAGCCCGGGACTAGCGGGAAATGAGCAGTTCTTC.

The chain links TRBV9 to TRBJ2-1; D is perhaps TRBD2 (5 bases). Trimming removed 4 bases from V and 8 bases from J, with 22 bases in between. There are 16 residues in the CDR3. Per germline, CDR1 SGDLS and CDR2 YYNGEE. The DNA for the CDR3 is TGTGCCAGCAGCTCGCAGGCGGGTTTTAATCTGTATGAGCAGTTCTTC. It yields the protein CASSSQAGFNLYEQFF. Together with reference TRBV9 and TRBJ2-1, the CDR3 gives the full variable domain: DSGVTQTPKHLITATGQRVTLRCSPRSGDLSVYWYQQSLDQGLQFLIQYYNGEERAKGNILERFSAQQFPDLHSELNLSSLELGDSALYFCASSSQAGFNLYEQFFGPGTRLTVL.

V gene TRBV25-1 combines with J gene TRBJ1-2; weak D call: TRBD1 (5 bases). Germline CDR1 is MGHDK and CDR2 is SYGVNS. Trimming stripped 4 bases from V and 4 bases from J, with 10 bases between. The CDR3 has 13 residues. The CDR3 nucleotides read TGTGCCAGCAGTGCGGCAGGGTCCTATGGCTACACCTTC. As protein: CASSAAGSYGYTF.

CDR3 sequence (DNA): TGCGCCAGCAGCTTGGTGGCGGGGGCCAGAGAGACCCAGTACTTC. This gives the protein CASSLVAGARETQYF. The V call is TRBV5-1, the J call TRBJ2-5; possible D gene TRBD2, 7 bases. The CDR3 loop spans 15 amino acids. Germline assignment: CDR1 SGHRS and CDR2 YFSETQ. Trimming stripped 0 bases from V and 4 bases from J, with 13 bases between.

This sequence joins TRBV19 and TRBJ2-2; 9 positions match TRBD1. The CDR3 sequence is 15 residues long. Losses at the gene ends were 4 bases for V and 6 bases for J; bases not matched to a gene: 6. The V gene's germline CDR1 is LNHDA and CDR2 SQIVND (reference sequence). The CDR3 reads CASSRDRAFAGELFF. In DNA form, the CDR3 reads TGTGCCAGTAGTAGGGACAGGGCTTTTGCCGGGGAGCTGTTTTTT. The variable domain in full, with the rest retrieved from reference TRBV19 and TRBJ2-2, is DGGITQSPKYLFRKEGQNVTLSCEQNLNHDAMYWYRQDPGQGLRLIYYSQIVNDFQKGDIAEGYSVSREKKESFPLTVTSAQKNPTAFYLCASSRDRAFAGELFFGEGSRLTVL.

This chain uses TRBV9 with TRBJ2-1; 11 bases match TRBD2. The CDR3 sequence is 18 residues long. Germline V lookup: CDR1 SGDLS, CDR2 YYNGEE. The junction had 10 bases not matched to a gene; V was cut back by 0 bases and J by 5 bases. This chain's CDR3 is CASSVAPALAGADNEQFF. CDR3 nucleotides: TGTGCCAGCAGCGTAGCTCCGGCACTAGCGGGAGCGGACAATGAGCAGTTCTTC.

This rearrangement joins TRBV27 to TRBJ1-5; 9 nucleotides match TRBD1. The CDR3 runs to 15 residues. The germline V gene encodes CDR1 MNHEY and CDR2 SMNVEV (reference sequence). V trimming: 4 bases; J trimming: 10 bases; junction bases outside the gene matches: 11. The CDR3 bases are TGTGCCAGCAGTTCCGTGGACAGGGGAAGGGGTCCCCAGCATTTT. Its protein product is CASSSVDRGRGPQHF.